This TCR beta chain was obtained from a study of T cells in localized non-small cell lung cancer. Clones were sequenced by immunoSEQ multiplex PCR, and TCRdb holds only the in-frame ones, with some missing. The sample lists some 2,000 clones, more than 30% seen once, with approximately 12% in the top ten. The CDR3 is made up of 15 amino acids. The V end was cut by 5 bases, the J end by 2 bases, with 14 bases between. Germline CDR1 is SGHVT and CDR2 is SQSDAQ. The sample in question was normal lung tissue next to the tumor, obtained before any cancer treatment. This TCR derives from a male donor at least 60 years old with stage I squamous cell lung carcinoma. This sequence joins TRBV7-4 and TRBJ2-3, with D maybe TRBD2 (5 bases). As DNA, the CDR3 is TGTGCCAGCAGCCCCAAGGCGGGCCTCACAGATACGCAGTATTTT. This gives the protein CASSPKAGLTDTQYF.